This T cell receptor (beta chain) was recovered during a study of OX40 agonist ivuxolimab in advanced cancers. On the study more broadly: Earlier anti-PD-1, anti-PD-L1 or anti-CTLA-4 therapy was permitted; over 35% had received some. Study-wide results and limits: CD4+ T cells averaged fewer expanded clones than CD8+ T cells. With doses of 0.1 to 3.0 mg/kg, CD4+ and CD8+ blood T cells had undergone clonal expansion by week 6.

In germline, CDR1 is MRHNA, CDR2 SNTAGT. The V gene lost 3 bases and the J gene lost 2 bases, with 12 bases spanning the gap. The CDR3 consists of 15 residues. This clone was seen a single time. As yet, its antigen is unknown. Assay: immunoSEQ multiplex PCR; the TCRdb copy retains only in-frame clones and omits some. This sample has around 77,000 clones; 75% to 90% occur once, and the top ten carry under 1%. This chain uses TRBV6-4 with TRBJ2-3; tentative D call: TRBD2 (7 bases). The sample consisted of CD4+ or CD8+ T cells sorted from blood, taken in a trial of the OX40 agonist ivuxolimab. The source is an adult with an advanced solid tumor such as melanoma, head and neck, liver or kidney cancer. In nucleotides, the CDR3 is TGTGCCAGCAGTGATCGGGGGGCGATCACAGATACGCAGTATTTT. Residues: CASSDRGAITDTQYF.